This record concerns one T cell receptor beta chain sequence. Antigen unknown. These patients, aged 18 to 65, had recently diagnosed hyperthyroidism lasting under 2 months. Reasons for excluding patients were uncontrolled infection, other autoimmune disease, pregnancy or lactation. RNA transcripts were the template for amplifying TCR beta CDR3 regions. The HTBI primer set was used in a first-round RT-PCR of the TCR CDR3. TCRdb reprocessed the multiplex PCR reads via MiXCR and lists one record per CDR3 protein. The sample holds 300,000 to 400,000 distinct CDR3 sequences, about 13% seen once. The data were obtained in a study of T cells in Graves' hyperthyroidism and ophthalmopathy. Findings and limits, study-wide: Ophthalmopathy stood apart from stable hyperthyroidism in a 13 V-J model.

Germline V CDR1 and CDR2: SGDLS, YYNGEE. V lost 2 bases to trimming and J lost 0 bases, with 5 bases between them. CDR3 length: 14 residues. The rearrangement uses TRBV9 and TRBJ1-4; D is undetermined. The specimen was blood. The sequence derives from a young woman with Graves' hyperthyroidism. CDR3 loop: CASSVLATNEKLFF. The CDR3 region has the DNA TGTGCCAGCAGCGTTCTTGCAACTAATGAAAAACTGTTTTTT. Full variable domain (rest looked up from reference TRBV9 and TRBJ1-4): DSGVTQTPKHLITATGQRVTLRCSPRSGDLSVYWYQQSLDQGLQFLIQYYNGEERAKGNILERFSAQQFPDLHSELNLSSLELGDSALYFCASSVLATNEKLFFGSGTQLSVL.